This entry concerns a single TCR beta chain. This receptor's antigen is unknown. The sample holds no much larger clone one base away, and base qualities are not on file. Sequences MNHEY (CDR1) and SVGAGI (CDR2) are obtained from the germline V gene. The CDR3 sequence holds 14 residues, the cysteine and phenylalanine included. Of the read, only the CDR3 DNA is kept; its 42 bases are in frame from base 1. Trimming costs V 7 bases and J 7 bases, and their ends lie 19 bases apart. The library relied on the immunoSEQ multiplex PCR assay. TCRdb took this table from immuneACCESS and kept in-frame rearrangements with V and J called. Such tables lack part of the clones; where checked against another copy, unresolved V genes explain under half of the gap, and the rest is unexplained. A total of 70,000 to 90,000 clones appear in this sample, about 93% of them only once. The top ten clones comprise approximately 4.8% of the sample.

This entry belongs to a study of control samples from healthy donors and cancer patients (dated by TCRdb to between 2020 and 2021). This TCR was recovered from a woman aged 18-29 years in good health. Sample: blood. The chain employs TRBV6-5 and TRBJ1-1; no D segment can be confidently identified. In nucleotide form, the sequence is TGTGCCAGCATCCAAACGGTAGACCTTGGTGAAGCTTTCTTT. The resulting protein is CASIQTVDLGEAFF.